This passage covers 9 T cell receptor beta chains from one sample sequenced in a study of CD8 T cells in ankylosing spondylitis. TCRdb used MiXCR to reprocess the 5' RACE reads, holding one entry per CDR3 protein. Counted here are 150,000 to 250,000 distinct CDR3 sequences, around 13% occurring once; the ten biggest clones make up 15% to 20%. The material sequenced was blood, either unsorted or a sorted T cell fraction (not recorded which). The source of these receptors is a male donor with ankylosing spondylitis or in good health (not recorded which).

In this sample, this clonotype turned up a few times. The CDR3 here is CASSDSSGYEQFF. CDR3 bases: TGTGCCAGCAGCGATAGTAGCGGCTATGAGCAGTTCTTC. The chain combines TRBV7-9 with TRBJ2-1; maybe TRBD2 (6 bases). This CDR3 is 13 amino acids long. Germline V gene sequence: CDR1 SEHNR, CDR2 FQNEAQ (reference sequence). The V gene lost 5 bases and the J gene lost 8 bases, with 13 bases spanning the gap.

This clonotype was found a few times. This chain joins TRBV11-2 and TRBJ1-1; TRBD1 matches 7 bases. Germline V gene lookup returns CDR1 SGHAT and CDR2 FQNNGV. Trimming cost V 5 bases and J 7 bases; bases outside gene matches: 4. The CDR3 runs to 12 residues. The CDR3 spells CASSPRTGEAFF. In nucleotides, the CDR3 is TGTGCCAGCAGCCCCCGGACAGGTGAAGCTTTCTTT.

This chain links TRBV7-8 with TRBJ2-7, with 7 bases identical to TRBD2. Germline V gives CDR1 SGHVS, CDR2 FQNEAQ. This CDR3 has 15 residues. V lost 4 bases to trimming and J lost 1 base; unmatched junction nucleotides: 7. Here the CDR3 reads CASSSTPGRSYEQYF. CDR3 sequence (DNA): TGTGCCAGCAGCTCCACCCCCGGGAGGTCCTACGAGCAGTACTTC.

This clonotype was seen a handful of times. The chain uses TRBV2 and TRBJ2-3, with 9 bases identical to TRBD1. The CDR3 spans 17 residues. V shed 7 bases, J shed 3 bases, and the junction held 14 bases outside the gene matches. The V gene's germline CDR1 is SNHLY and CDR2 FYNNEI. The CDR3 DNA reads TGTGCCAGCACGGAACCGTCCACAGGGGGCTGGACAGATACGCAGTATTTT. Its translation: CASTEPSTGGWTDTQYF.

J is TRBJ2-5 and V is TRBV7-9; 10 bases are a match to TRBD2. The CDR3 loop spans 15 amino acids. With V trimmed by 3 bases and J by 4 bases, 5 bases remained unmatched. Germline loops: CDR1 SEHNR, CDR2 FQNEAQ (reference sequence). The CDR3 region is CASSFSGGLGETQYF. Written as DNA, the CDR3 is TGTGCCAGCAGCTTTAGCGGGGGGCTCGGAGAGACCCAGTACTTC.

This clonotype is judged medium-sized. The CDR3 nucleotides read TGCAGTTTGACCCTAGAAACGGATACGCAGTATTTT. Its protein product is CSLTLETDTQYF. The chain employs TRBV20-1 and TRBJ2-3; D is ambiguous. CDR1 is DFQATT, CDR2 SNEGSKA, per germline (reference sequence). CDR3 length equals 12 residues. Trimming took 8 bases from V and 6 from J, leaving 15 bases between them.

This clonotype was observed a few times. This chain connects TRBV6-1 to TRBJ2-1, with 8 bases fitting TRBD1. Germline V lookup: CDR1 MNHNS, CDR2 SASEGT. The CDR3 has 14 residues. V was clipped by 8 bases and J by 1 base; unmatched bases: 4. CDR3 in amino acids: CASGQGISYNEQFF. The CDR3, as DNA: TGTGCCAGCGGACAGGGTATATCCTACAATGAGCAGTTCTTC.

This chain links TRBV12-3 or TRBV12-4 with TRBJ2-7; no reliable D call. Deletions cut 6 bases from V and 5 bases from J, with 26 bases between. This CDR3 is 17 amino acids long. The CDR3 region has the DNA TGTGCCAGCAGCCCCCATTCCGGCGCCGCCTACAGCCACGAGCAGTACTTC. This sequence encodes CASSPHSGAAYSHEQYF.

In this sample, this clonotype turned up a few times. The chain is built from TRBV18 and TRBJ2-7; D remains ambiguous. The CDR3 is 13 residues long. The germline V gene has CDR1 KGHSH and CDR2 LQKENI. Deletions cut 3 bases from V and 3 bases from J, with 9 bases between. CDR3 residues: CASSPSKFYEQYF. The CDR3 DNA sequence: TGTGCCAGCTCACCGTCAAAATTCTACGAGCAGTACTTC.